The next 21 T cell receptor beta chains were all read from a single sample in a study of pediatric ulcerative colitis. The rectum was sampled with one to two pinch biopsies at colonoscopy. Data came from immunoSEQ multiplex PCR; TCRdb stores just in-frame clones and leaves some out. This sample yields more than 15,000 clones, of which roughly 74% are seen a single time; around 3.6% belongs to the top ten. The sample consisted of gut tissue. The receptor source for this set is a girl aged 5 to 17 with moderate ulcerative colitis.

The CDR3 is CASSSLAGGIINEQFF. The CDR3 nucleotides are TGTGCCAGCAGCTCGCTAGCGGGGGGCATTATTAATGAGCAGTTCTTC. V gene TRBV7-9 combines with J gene TRBJ2-1; 11 bases are a match to TRBD2. The germline V gene encodes CDR1 SEHNR and CDR2 FQNEAQ (reference sequence). The CDR3 has 16 amino acids. With V trimmed by 4 bases and J by 7 bases, 9 bases remained unmatched.

Here the CDR3 DNA reads TGTGCCAGCAGGCTACAGATGTACCAAGAGACCCAGTACTTC. As protein: CASRLQMYQETQYF. This sequence joins TRBV2 and TRBJ2-5; D is ambiguous. The V end lost 6 bases, the J end lost 0 bases, and 11 bases lay between the germline ends. From germline, CDR1 is SNHLY and CDR2 FYNNEI. This CDR3 is built from 14 residues.

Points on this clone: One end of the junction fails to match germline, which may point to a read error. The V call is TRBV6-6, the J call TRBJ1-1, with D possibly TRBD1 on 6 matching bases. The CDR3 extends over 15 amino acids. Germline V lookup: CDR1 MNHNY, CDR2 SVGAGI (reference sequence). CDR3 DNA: TGTGCCAGCAGTTACTCACAGGGCCAGAACGCTGAAGCTTTCTTT. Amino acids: CASSYSQGQNAEAFF.

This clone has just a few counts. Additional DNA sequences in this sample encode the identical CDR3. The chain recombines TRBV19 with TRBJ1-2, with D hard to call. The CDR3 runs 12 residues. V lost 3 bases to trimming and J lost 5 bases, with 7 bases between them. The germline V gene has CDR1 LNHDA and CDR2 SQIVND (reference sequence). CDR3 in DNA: TGTGCCAGTAGTATCCGATCATATGGCTACACCTTC. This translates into CASSIRSYGYTF.

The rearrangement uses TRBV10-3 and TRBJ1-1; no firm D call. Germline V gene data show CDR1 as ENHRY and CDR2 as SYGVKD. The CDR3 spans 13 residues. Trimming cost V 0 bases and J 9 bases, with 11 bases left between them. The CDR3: CAISESKESQAFF. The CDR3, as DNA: TGTGCCATCAGTGAGTCTAAGGAATCCCAAGCTTTCTTT.

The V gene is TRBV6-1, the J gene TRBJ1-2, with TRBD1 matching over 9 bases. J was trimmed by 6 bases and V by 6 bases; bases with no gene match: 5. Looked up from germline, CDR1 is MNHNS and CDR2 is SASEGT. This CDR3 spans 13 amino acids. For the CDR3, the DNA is TGTGCCAGCAGACGACAGGGGGGCGATGGCTACACCTTC. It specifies CASRRQGGDGYTF.

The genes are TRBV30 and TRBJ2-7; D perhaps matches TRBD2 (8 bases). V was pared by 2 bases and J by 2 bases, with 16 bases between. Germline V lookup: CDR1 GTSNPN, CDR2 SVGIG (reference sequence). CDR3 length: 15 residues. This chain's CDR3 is CAWSRGLAGAYEQYF. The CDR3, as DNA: TGTGCCTGGAGTAGGGGGCTAGCGGGCGCCTACGAGCAGTACTTC.

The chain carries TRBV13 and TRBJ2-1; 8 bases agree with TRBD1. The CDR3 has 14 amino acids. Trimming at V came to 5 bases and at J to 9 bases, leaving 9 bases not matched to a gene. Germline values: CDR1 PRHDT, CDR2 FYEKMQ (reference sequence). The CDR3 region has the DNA TGTGCCAGCAGCGGATCGACCACAGGGGGTGAGCAGTTCTTC. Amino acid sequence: CASSGSTTGGEQFF.

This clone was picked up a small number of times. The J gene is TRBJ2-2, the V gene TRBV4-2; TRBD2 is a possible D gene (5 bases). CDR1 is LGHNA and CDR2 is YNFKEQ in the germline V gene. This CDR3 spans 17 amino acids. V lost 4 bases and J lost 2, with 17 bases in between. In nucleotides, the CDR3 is TGTGCCAGCAGCCTTTTCCCGGGAAGACAAAACACCGGGGAGCTGTTTTTT. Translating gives CASSLFPGRQNTGELFF.

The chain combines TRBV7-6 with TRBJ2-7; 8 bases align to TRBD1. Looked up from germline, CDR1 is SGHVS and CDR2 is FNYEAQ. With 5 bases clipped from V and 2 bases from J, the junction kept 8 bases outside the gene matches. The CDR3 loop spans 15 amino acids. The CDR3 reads CASSNNRGQAYEQYF. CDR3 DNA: TGTGCCAGCAGCAATAACCGGGGACAGGCCTACGAGCAGTACTTC. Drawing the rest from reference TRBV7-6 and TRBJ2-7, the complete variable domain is GAGVSQSPRYKVTKRGQDVALRCDPISGHVSLYWYRQALGQGPEFLTYFNYEAQQDKSGLPNDRFSAERPEGSISTLTIQRTEQRDSAMYRCASSNNRGQAYEQYFGPGTRLTVT.

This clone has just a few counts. In DNA form, the CDR3 reads TGTGCCAGCAAGAGGGCCGCTAATGAAAAACTGTTTTTT. Translated, it gives CASKRAANEKLFF. The chain links TRBV2 to TRBJ1-4; no clear D gene. Per the germline V gene, CDR1 is SNHLY and CDR2 is FYNNEI. Trimming pared 7 bases from V and 3 bases from J, leaving 9 bases between. This CDR3 has 13 residues.

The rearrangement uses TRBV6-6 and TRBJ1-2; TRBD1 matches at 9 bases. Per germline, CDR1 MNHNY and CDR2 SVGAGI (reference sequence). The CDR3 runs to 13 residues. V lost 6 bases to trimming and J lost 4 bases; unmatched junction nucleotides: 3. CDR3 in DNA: TGTGCCAGCAGCCGGGACAGGGTCTATGGCTACACCTTC. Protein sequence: CASSRDRVYGYTF.

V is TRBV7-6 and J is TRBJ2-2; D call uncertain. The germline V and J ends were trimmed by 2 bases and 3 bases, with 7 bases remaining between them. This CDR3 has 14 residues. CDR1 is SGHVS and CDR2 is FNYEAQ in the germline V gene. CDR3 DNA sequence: TGTGCCAGCAGCTTACAGGACGACACCGGGGAGCTGTTTTTT. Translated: CASSLQDDTGELFF.

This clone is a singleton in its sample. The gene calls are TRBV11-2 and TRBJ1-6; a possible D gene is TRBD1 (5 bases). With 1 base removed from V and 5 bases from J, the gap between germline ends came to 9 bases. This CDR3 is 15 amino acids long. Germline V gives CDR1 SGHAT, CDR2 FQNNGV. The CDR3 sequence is CASSLAGADNSPLHF. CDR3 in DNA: TGTGCCAGCAGCTTAGCCGGGGCAGATAATTCACCCCTCCACTTT.

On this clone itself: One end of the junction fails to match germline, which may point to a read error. The chain's CDR3 is CASTYSRGGNYGYTF. For the CDR3, the DNA is TGTGCCAGCACTTACTCCAGGGGAGGTAACTATGGCTACACCTTC. The genes are TRBV6-5 and TRBJ1-2; D is perhaps TRBD1 (6 bases). CDR1 MNHEY and CDR2 SVGAGI come from the germline V gene. The length of the CDR3 is 15 residues.

The CDR3 protein is CASNQDLYGYTF. DNA for the CDR3: TGTGCCAGCAACCAGGACCTTTATGGCTACACCTTC. The rearrangement joins TRBV28 to TRBJ1-2; D gene ambiguous. The CDR3 is 12 residues long. Trimming removed 7 bases from V and 5 bases from J, with 11 bases in between. In germline, CDR1 is MDHEN, CDR2 SYDVKM.

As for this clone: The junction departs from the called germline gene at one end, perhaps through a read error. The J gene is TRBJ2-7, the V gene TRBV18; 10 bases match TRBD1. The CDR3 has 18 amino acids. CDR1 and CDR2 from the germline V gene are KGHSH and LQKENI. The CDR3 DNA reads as TGTGCCAGCTCCCCACCAGGAACATACCGGGACAGGGGATTGGAGCAGTACTTC. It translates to CASSPPGTYRDRGLEQYF.

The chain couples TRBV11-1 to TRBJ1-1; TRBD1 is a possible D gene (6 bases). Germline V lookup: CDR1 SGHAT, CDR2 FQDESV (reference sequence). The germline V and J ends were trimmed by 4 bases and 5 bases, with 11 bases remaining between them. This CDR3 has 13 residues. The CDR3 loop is CASSSQQGTEAFF. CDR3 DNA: TGTGCCAGCAGCTCCCAACAGGGTACTGAAGCTTTCTTT.

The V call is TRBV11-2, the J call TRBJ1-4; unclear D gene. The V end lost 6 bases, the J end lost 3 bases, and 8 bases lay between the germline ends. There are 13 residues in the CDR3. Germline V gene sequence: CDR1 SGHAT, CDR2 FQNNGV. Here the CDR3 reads CASSQWANEKLFF. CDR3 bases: TGTGCCAGCAGTCAGTGGGCTAATGAAAAACTGTTTTTT.

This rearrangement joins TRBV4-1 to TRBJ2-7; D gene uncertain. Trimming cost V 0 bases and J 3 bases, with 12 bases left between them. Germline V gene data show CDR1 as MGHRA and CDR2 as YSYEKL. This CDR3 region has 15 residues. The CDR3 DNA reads TGCGCCAGCAGCCAAGATACCCGCTCCTACTACGAGCAGTACTTC. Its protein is CASSQDTRSYYEQYF.

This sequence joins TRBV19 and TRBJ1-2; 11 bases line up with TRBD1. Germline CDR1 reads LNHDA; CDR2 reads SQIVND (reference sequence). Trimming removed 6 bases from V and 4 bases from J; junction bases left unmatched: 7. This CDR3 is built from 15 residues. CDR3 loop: CASSPGTGGIYGYTF. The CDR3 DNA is TGTGCCAGTAGCCCCGGGACAGGGGGAATCTATGGCTACACCTTC.